Below, 10 T cell receptor beta chains from the same sample are listed, as sequenced in a study of T cell responses to AZD1222 COVID-19 vaccine. Produced via immunoSEQ multiplex PCR; TCRdb's table is partial and in-frame only. The repertoire holds over 70,000 clones, with about 92% as singletons. The sample consisted of peripheral blood, taken 28 days after the second AZD1222 dose. The receptors here all came from an adult who received the AZD1222 COVID-19 vaccine.

The chain is built from TRBV7-6 and TRBJ2-5; 8 nucleotides agree with TRBD2. The CDR3 covers 15 residues. Germline assignment: CDR1 SGHVS and CDR2 FNYEAQ. V lost 3 bases to trimming and J lost 5 bases; unmatched junction nucleotides: 8. The chain's CDR3 is CASSFGGGMVETQYF. The CDR3 DNA sequence: TGTGCCAGCAGCTTTGGCGGGGGGATGGTGGAGACCCAGTACTTC.

The chain couples TRBV3-1 (or the pseudogene TRBV3-2) to TRBJ1-4, with 9 bases that match TRBD1. The CDR3 is 15 amino acids. Trimming removed 2 bases from V and 8 bases from J; junction bases left unmatched: 6. CDR1 is LGHDT, CDR2 YNNKEL, per germline (reference sequence). The CDR3 is CASSQPGTGIEKLFF. CDR3 sequence (DNA): TGTGCCAGCAGCCAACCGGGGACAGGGATAGAAAAACTGTTTTTT.

This clone appeared a few times. The V gene is TRBV6-1, the J gene TRBJ1-1; possible D gene TRBD1, 6 bases. The V and J ends lost 2 bases and 4 bases respectively, with 14 bases between them. Germline CDR1 MNHNS, CDR2 SASEGT. The CDR3 has 15 amino acids. The DNA for the CDR3 is TGTGCCAGCAGTGAATTTCGGGGGCCGGGCACTGAAGCTTTCTTT. Protein: CASSEFRGPGTEAFF.

The chain couples TRBV7-6 to TRBJ2-7; 9 nucleotides line up with TRBD2. The CDR3 is 14 residues long. Germline CDR1 and CDR2: SGHVS and FNYEAQ. The junction had 2 bases not matched to a gene; V was cut back by 5 bases and J by 0 bases. CDR3 nucleotides: TGTGCCAGCAGCAGCGGGGGGCCCTCCTACGAGCAGTACTTC. Translated, it gives CASSSGGPSYEQYF.

V gene TRBV6-2 or TRBV6-3 combines with J gene TRBJ2-3, with 12 bases lining up with TRBD1. The J segment lost 4 bases and the V segment lost 2 bases, leaving 7 bases of the junction unmatched. Germline assignment: CDR1 MNHEY and CDR2 SVGEGT. The CDR3 has 17 amino acids. CDR3 region: CASSYPGTGGYADTQYF. The DNA of the CDR3 is TGTGCCAGCAGTTACCCCGGGACAGGGGGCTATGCAGATACGCAGTATTTT.

This sequence joins TRBV6-6 and TRBJ2-3; the D is unclear. CDR1 and CDR2 (germline): MNHNY, SVGAGI (reference sequence). The CDR3 is made up of 14 amino acids. The V and J ends lost 0 bases and 0 bases respectively, with 4 bases between them. The CDR3 protein is CASSYSDSTDTQYF. CDR3 DNA sequence: TGTGCCAGCAGTTACTCCGACAGCACAGATACGCAGTATTTT.

This clone showed up just once. The chain couples TRBV4-1 to TRBJ2-3; a possible D gene is TRBD2 (6 bases). The CDR3 loop spans 16 amino acids. Deletions cut 0 bases from V and 1 base from J, with 11 bases between. Per the germline V gene, CDR1 is MGHRA and CDR2 is YSYEKL. The CDR3 DNA reads as TGCGCCAGCAGCCAAGATGGCGGGGCAGGCACAGATACGCAGTATTTT. This gives the protein CASSQDGGAGTDTQYF.

V gene TRBV3-1 (or the pseudogene TRBV3-2) combines with J gene TRBJ2-1, with D perhaps matching TRBD1 (6 bases). The CDR3 has 12 amino acids. V was trimmed by 4 bases and J by 10 bases, leaving 11 bases between them. CDR1 and CDR2 from the germline V gene are LGHDT and YNNKEL (reference sequence). The CDR3 sequence: CASSLTGREQFF. The CDR3 DNA sequence: TGTGCCAGCAGCCTAACAGGGCGCGAGCAGTTCTTC.

The CDR3 protein is CASSYGQAYNEQFF. The CDR3 nucleotides read TGTGCCAGCAGTTATGGACAGGCTTACAATGAGCAGTTCTTC. The chain has TRBV6-5 and TRBJ2-1; TRBD1 agrees at 7 bases. The CDR3 consists of 14 residues. V was pared by 3 bases and J by 4 bases, with 3 bases of the junction left unmatched. Per germline, CDR1 MNHEY and CDR2 SVGAGI.

DNA for the CDR3: TGTGCCTGGAGTGGTGGGACGCATCAGCCCCAGCATTTT. Its translation: CAWSGGTHQPQHF. The V gene is TRBV30, the J gene TRBJ1-5; maybe TRBD1 (5 bases). The germline gives CDR1 GTSNPN, CDR2 SVGIG (reference sequence). V was cut by 1 base and J by 5 bases, with 9 bases left in between. This CDR3 is built from 13 residues.